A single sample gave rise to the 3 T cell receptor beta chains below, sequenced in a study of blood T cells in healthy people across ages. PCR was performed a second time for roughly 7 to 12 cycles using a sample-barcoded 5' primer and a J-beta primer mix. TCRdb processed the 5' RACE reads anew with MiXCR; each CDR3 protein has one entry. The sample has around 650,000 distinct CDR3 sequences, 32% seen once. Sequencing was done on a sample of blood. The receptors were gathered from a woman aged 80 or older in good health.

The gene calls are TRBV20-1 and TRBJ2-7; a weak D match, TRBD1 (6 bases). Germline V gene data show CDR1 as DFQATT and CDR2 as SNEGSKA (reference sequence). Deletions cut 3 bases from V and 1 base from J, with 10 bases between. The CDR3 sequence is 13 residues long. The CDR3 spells CSASPDRSYEQYF. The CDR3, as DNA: TGCAGTGCTAGCCCGGACAGATCCTACGAGCAGTACTTC.

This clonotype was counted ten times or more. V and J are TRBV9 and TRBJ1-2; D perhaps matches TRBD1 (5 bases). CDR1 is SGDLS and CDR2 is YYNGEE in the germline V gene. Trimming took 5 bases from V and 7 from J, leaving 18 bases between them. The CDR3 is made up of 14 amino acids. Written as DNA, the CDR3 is TGTGCCAGCAGGGACCTAGGGGAAGGTAGTGGCTACACCTTC. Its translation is CASRDLGEGSGYTF.

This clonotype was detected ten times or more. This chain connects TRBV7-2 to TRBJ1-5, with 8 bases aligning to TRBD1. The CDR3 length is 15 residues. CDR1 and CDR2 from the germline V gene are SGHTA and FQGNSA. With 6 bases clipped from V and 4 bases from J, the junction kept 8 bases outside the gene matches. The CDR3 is CASSSGQGRNQPQHF. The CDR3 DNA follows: TGTGCCAGCAGTTCTGGACAGGGAAGAAATCAGCCCCAGCATTTT.